Following are 17 T cell receptor beta chains from one sample sequenced in a study of T cell repertoires in cytomegalovirus infection. TCRdb reprocessed the reads via MiXCR and lists one record per CDR3 protein. The sample has under 300,000 distinct CDR3 sequences, approximately 22% seen once. These receptors have no identified antigens. The sequenced sample was cultured PBMCs, obtained from culture after CMV antigen stimulation. Receptors originate from a human donor in good health (CMV status not recorded). Some clones in this sample may be carry-over from other donors' samples.

This clonotype has at least ten counts. V is TRBV7-2 and J is TRBJ2-1; D possibly matches TRBD1 or TRBD2 (5 bases each). V lost 1 base and J lost 8, with 15 bases in between. Germline V gene lookup returns CDR1 SGHTA and CDR2 FQGNSA. This CDR3 is 15 amino acids long. CDR3 sequence (DNA): TGTGCCAGCAGCTTAGAAGGGACCCTCTTTGATGAGCAGTTCTTC. Translation: CASSLEGTLFDEQFF.

The V and J genes are TRBV7-9 and TRBJ2-5; D is undetermined. V dropped 2 bases and J dropped 2 bases, with 6 bases sitting between them. This CDR3 region has 13 residues. The germline gives CDR1 SEHNR, CDR2 FQNEAQ (reference sequence). DNA of the CDR3: TGTGCCAGCAGCTTACTCAGTCAAGAGACCCAGTACTTC. Encoded protein: CASSLLSQETQYF.

The J gene is TRBJ2-4, the V gene TRBV7-9, with 11 nucleotides matching TRBD2. After removal of 1 base from V and 1 base from J, the junction contained 3 bases not matched to a gene. The length of the CDR3 is 17 residues. Germline V gives CDR1 SEHNR, CDR2 FQNEAQ (reference sequence). The CDR3 nucleotides are TGTGCCAGCAGCTTAGTTTTAGCGGGAGGGGCCAAAAACATTCAGTACTTC. It is translated as CASSLVLAGGAKNIQYF.

The genes are TRBV7-9 and TRBJ2-1, with 8 bases matching TRBD1. The CDR3 sequence is 16 residues long. Per the germline V gene, CDR1 is SEHNR and CDR2 is FQNEAQ (reference sequence). J was trimmed by 0 bases and V by 5 bases; bases with no gene match: 6. The CDR3: CASSGQGARSYNEQFF. CDR3 DNA: TGTGCCAGCAGCGGCCAGGGGGCCCGCTCCTACAATGAGCAGTTCTTC. Supplemented by reference TRBV7-9 and TRBJ2-1, the full variable domain reads DTGVSQNPRHKITKRGQNVTFRCDPISEHNRLYWYRQTLGQGPEFLTYFQNEAQLEKSRLLSDRFSAERPKGSFSTLEIQRTEQGDSAMYLCASSGQGARSYNEQFFGPGTRLTVL.

A word on this clonotype: An end of the junction does not agree with germline; a read error may underlie this. This chain uses TRBV5-3 with TRBJ2-5; 9 nucleotides match TRBD2. TRBV5-3 is an ORF, with its function uncertain. The CDR3 runs to 16 residues. CDR3 bases: TGTGCCAGCAGCTTGGAGCCTAGCGGGGAACAAGAGACCCAGTACTTC. Translation: CASSLEPSGEQETQYF.

There are a few counts of this clonotype. The rearrangement uses TRBV2 and TRBJ2-1; D possibly corresponds to TRBD1 (6 bases). CDR3 length equals 14 residues. The V gene lost 6 bases and the J gene lost 0 bases, with 9 bases spanning the gap. Germline CDR1 reads SNHLY; CDR2 reads FYNNEI. The CDR3 DNA reads TGTGCCAGCAGACCGACAGGCTCCTACAATGAGCAGTTCTTC. It specifies CASRPTGSYNEQFF.

The V and J genes are TRBV7-2 and TRBJ2-1; 8 bases are a match to TRBD1. After removal of 1 base from V and 10 bases from J, the junction contained 6 bases not matched to a gene. The CDR3 has 14 residues. Germline values: CDR1 SGHTA, CDR2 FQGNSA. DNA of the CDR3: TGTGCCAGCAGCTTAGGGCAGGGGGCGGTGGAGCAGTTCTTC. This translates into CASSLGQGAVEQFF.

This chain joins TRBV6-2 or TRBV6-3 and TRBJ2-1, with a tentative D call TRBD1 (5 bases). V was cut by 6 bases and J by 9 bases, with 21 bases left in between. This CDR3 is built from 15 residues. From germline, CDR1 is MNHEY and CDR2 SVGEGT. DNA for the CDR3: TGTGCCAGCAGGGCGAAGGGGCAGGGTTGGGGTGAGCAGTTCTTC. Residues: CASRAKGQGWGEQFF.

This clonotype was observed at least ten times. The chain couples TRBV7-2 to TRBJ2-5; D is uncertain. V was trimmed by 4 bases and J by 5 bases, leaving 14 bases between them. Germline assignment: CDR1 SGHTA and CDR2 FQGNSA. CDR3 length: 14 amino acids. The CDR3 region has the DNA TGTGCCAGCAGCTCCCCGTTAGTCACGGAGACCCAGTACTTC. Translated: CASSSPLVTETQYF. The full variable domain, rest sourced from reference TRBV7-2 and TRBJ2-5, is GAGVSQSPSNKVTEKGKDVELRCDPISGHTALYWYRQSLGQGLEFLIYFQGNSAPDKSGLPSDRFSAERTGGSVSTLTIQRTQQEDSAVYLCASSSPLVTETQYFGPGTRLLVL.

DNA for the CDR3: TGCAGTGCTAGCGCAGGGCTGTACCAAGAGACCCAGTACTTC. Translation gives CSASAGLYQETQYF. The chain carries TRBV20-1 and TRBJ2-5; maybe TRBD1 (5 bases). Germline V gene lookup returns CDR1 DFQATT and CDR2 SNEGSKA (reference sequence). The CDR3 has 14 amino acids. The ends were cut back, 3 bases at V and 0 bases at J, with 11 bases in the middle.

V gene TRBV4-3 combines with J gene TRBJ1-2; a possible D gene is TRBD1 (6 bases). CDR3 length equals 16 residues. Per germline, CDR1 LGHNA and CDR2 YSLEER. Between the trimmed V and J ends, which lost 0 bases and 0 bases, there was a span of 11 bases. CDR3 loop: CASSQETGASNYGYTF. The CDR3 DNA is TGCGCCAGCAGCCAAGAGACAGGAGCCTCTAACTATGGCTACACCTTC.

This clonotype has a count of ten or more. The rearrangement uses TRBV7-2 and TRBJ1-2, with D uncertain. Germline CDR1 and CDR2: SGHTA and FQGNSA. The CDR3 is 14 amino acids. V lost 5 bases and J 4 bases, leaving 14 bases between the germline ends. The CDR3 nucleotides read TGTGCCAGCAGCCCCGGCTGGGGATCCTATGGCTACACCTTC. Residues: CASSPGWGSYGYTF. The full variable domain, its missing parts supplied by reference TRBV7-2 and TRBJ1-2, is GAGVSQSPSNKVTEKGKDVELRCDPISGHTALYWYRQSLGQGLEFLIYFQGNSAPDKSGLPSDRFSAERTGGSVSTLTIQRTQQEDSAVYLCASSPGWGSYGYTFGSGTRLTVV.

The chain links TRBV6-2 or TRBV6-3 to TRBJ2-2; D remains ambiguous. CDR1 MNHEY and CDR2 SVGEGT come from the germline V gene. This CDR3 contains 12 residues. V was pared by 2 bases and J by 6 bases, with 4 bases between. In nucleotides, the CDR3 is TGTGCCAGCAGTTACCCTCCCGGGGAGCTGTTTTTT. Translating gives CASSYPPGELFF.

This clonotype was counted a few times. J is TRBJ1-2 and V is TRBV24-1, with D tentatively TRBD1 (5 bases). Germline assignment: CDR1 KGHDR and CDR2 SFDVKD. V shed 1 base and J shed 4 bases, with 9 bases lying between them. The CDR3 has 14 residues. In nucleotides, the CDR3 is TGTGCCACCAGTGATTTTCCAGACAGCTATGGCTACACCTTC. It translates to CATSDFPDSYGYTF.

Ten or more counts support this clonotype. The genes are TRBV18 and TRBJ1-5, with D perhaps TRBD1 (5 bases). Germline values: CDR1 KGHSH, CDR2 LQKENI. The V end was cut by 2 bases, the J end by 3 bases, with 20 bases between. The CDR3 length is 18 residues. As DNA, the CDR3 is TGTGCCAGCTCACCATTCCCATTGAGCGCAGGGTTCAATCAGCCCCAGCATTTT. It translates to CASSPFPLSAGFNQPQHF. Filled out from reference TRBV18 and TRBJ1-5, the complete variable domain reads NAGVMQNPRHLVRRRGQEARLRCSPMKGHSHVYWYRQLPEEGLKFMVYLQKENIIDESGMPKERFSAEFPKEGPSILRIQQVVRGDSAAYFCASSPFPLSAGFNQPQHFGDGTRLSIL.

V usage is TRBV6-2 or TRBV6-3 and J usage is TRBJ2-7, with D perhaps TRBD2 (6 bases). V gave up 7 bases and J gave up 0 bases, with 13 bases separating them. Germline-derived CDR1 and CDR2 are MNHEY and SVGEGT. The CDR3 runs 14 residues. The CDR3 protein is CASIFHGSSYEQYF. CDR3 in DNA: TGTGCCAGCATTTTTCACGGGAGCTCCTACGAGCAGTACTTC.

This clonotype was recorded a few times. DNA for the CDR3: TGTGCTAGTGGCCTCGGGACTCCAGTTTTTAATGAGCAGTTCTTC. Translating gives CASGLGTPVFNEQFF. This chain connects TRBV12-5 to TRBJ2-1, with D maybe TRBD2 (6 bases). CDR1 and CDR2 from the germline V gene are LGHNT and FRNRAP. This CDR3 region has 15 residues. V was clipped by 6 bases and J by 7 bases, with 19 bases between them.